Below are 28 T cell receptor beta chains sequenced from a single sample in a study of early T cells in non-severe SARS-CoV-2 infection (dated by TCRdb to about 2021). Libraries were built with 5' RACE. Instrument on record: NextSeq 500. TCRdb ran its own pipeline on the public reads, namely fastp trimming at Q25 and MiXCR clone calling, and kept in-frame beta chains. All rows with the same CDR3 protein become a single entry with the most common DNA and genes. Counted in this sample were under 70,000 distinct CDR3 sequences; less than 15% of them appeared once. Roughly 9.3% of the sample is held by the ten biggest clonotypes. The material was whole blood, obtained at baseline. These receptors came from an adult who was a healthcare worker with PCR-confirmed SARS-CoV-2 infection or an uninfected control (not recorded which).

This clonotype was seen only a few times. V is TRBV7-2 and J is TRBJ1-2; D call uncertain. The CDR3 has 13 amino acids. Germline CDR1 is SGHTA and CDR2 is FQGNSA. Between the trimmed V and J ends, which lost 5 bases and 0 bases, there was a span of 7 bases. The CDR3 protein is CASSPGSNYGYTF. The CDR3 DNA sequence: TGTGCCAGCAGCCCCGGATCTAACTATGGCTACACCTTC.

The table lists this clonotype with many counts. V is TRBV2 and J is TRBJ1-1, with a weak D call TRBD1 (5 bases). This CDR3 contains 16 residues. V shed 4 bases and J shed 4 bases, with 19 bases lying between them. Germline CDR1 SNHLY, CDR2 FYNNEI. The CDR3 region has the DNA TGTGCCAGCAGTGCCGTCCCGTTGGTCGGGGGCACTGAAGCTTTCTTT. This sequence encodes CASSAVPLVGGTEAFF.

Only a few counts were recorded for this clonotype. The gene calls are TRBV7-2 and TRBJ1-5; the match to TRBD1 covers 7 bases. The CDR3 is 14 residues long. Germline assignment: CDR1 SGHTA and CDR2 FQGNSA. The ends lost 4 bases at V and 9 bases at J; junction bases unmatched: 9. The CDR3 loop reads CASSSIQGQWPQHF. The CDR3 coding sequence is TGTGCCAGCAGCTCGATACAGGGGCAGTGGCCCCAGCATTTT.

The table lists this clonotype with many counts. The rearrangement links TRBV29-1 to TRBJ2-7; D uncertain. The V gene lost 5 bases and the J gene lost 0 bases, with 8 bases spanning the gap. Germline CDR1 SQVTM, CDR2 ANQGSEA. The CDR3 runs to 12 residues. The CDR3 DNA sequence: TGCAGCGTTACCGGGCCCTCCTACGAGCAGTACTTC. This translates into CSVTGPSYEQYF.

This clonotype came up a few times. The chain links TRBV4-1 to TRBJ1-2; D is uncertain. Per germline, CDR1 MGHRA and CDR2 YSYEKL. The CDR3 loop spans 13 amino acids. V was pared by 1 base and J by 8 bases, with 11 bases between. Here the CDR3 DNA reads TGCGCCAGCAGCCAAGCAGATTTCCTAGGCTACACCTTC. Translation: CASSQADFLGYTF.

Comments on this clonotype: With a much larger clone just one base away, this may be a read error. The chain couples TRBV28 to TRBJ2-2; D may be TRBD2 (6 bases). V shed 10 bases and J shed 3 bases, with 18 bases lying between them. CDR1 and CDR2 (germline): MDHEN, SYDVKM. There are 15 residues in the CDR3. The CDR3 spells CAISYGGTHTGELFF. The CDR3 DNA is TGTGCCATCAGCTATGGGGGGACTCACACCGGGGAGCTGTTTTTT.

In regard to this clonotype: Germline is not matched at one junction end, which may reflect a read error. The rearrangement joins TRBV11-3 to TRBJ2-3; 11 bases match TRBD2. The CDR3 extends over 14 amino acids. Germline assignment: CDR1 SGHNT and CDR2 YENEEA. The CDR3 DNA sequence: TGTGTCAGCAGCGTGACTAGCGGGGCTGATACGCAGTATTTT. It codes for CVSSVTSGADTQYF.

This clonotype was detected many times. V is TRBV19 and J is TRBJ1-2, with 7 bases fitting TRBD1. Germline V gene sequence: CDR1 LNHDA, CDR2 SQIVND (reference sequence). V was clipped by 10 bases and J by 6 bases; unmatched bases: 8. The CDR3 covers 12 residues. The CDR3 sequence is CATTGQDDGYTF. In nucleotides, the CDR3 is TGTGCCACTACTGGACAGGATGATGGCTACACCTTC.

This clonotype has at least ten counts. The rearrangement links TRBV12-3 or TRBV12-4 to TRBJ2-2; D not resolved. The V gene lost 6 bases and the J gene lost 6 bases, with 11 bases spanning the gap. The CDR3 is 13 amino acids. The CDR3 spells CASSYNYAGELFF. As DNA, the CDR3 is TGTGCCAGCAGCTACAACTACGCCGGGGAGCTGTTTTTT.

In this sample, this clonotype turned up a few times. The V call is TRBV20-1, the J call TRBJ1-2; a possible D gene is TRBD1 (6 bases). Trimming cost V 2 bases and J 4 bases, with 11 bases left between them. The CDR3 runs 13 residues. The germline gives CDR1 DFQATT, CDR2 SNEGSKA (reference sequence). The CDR3 nucleotides read TGCAGTGCTAGACCAGGGGAGGGCTATGGCTACACCTTC. The encoded protein is CSARPGEGYGYTF.

Worth noting for this clonotype: Its ends do not fully match the called genes, so a read error is possible. J is TRBJ1-3 and V is TRBV11-2; 8 nucleotides line up with TRBD1. Germline V gene lookup returns CDR1 SGHAT and CDR2 FQNNGV. CDR3 length: 15 amino acids. As DNA, the CDR3 is TGTGCCAGCAGCTTGACAGGGGCGCATGGAGACACCATATATTTT. Encoded protein: CASSLTGAHGDTIYF.

This rearrangement joins TRBV6-1 to TRBJ2-7; 8 bases map to TRBD1. The CDR3 totals 15 residues. CDR1 MNHNS and CDR2 SASEGT come from the germline V gene. After removal of 4 bases from V and 6 bases from J, the junction contained 11 bases not matched to a gene. DNA for the CDR3: TGTGCCAGCAGTGCACAGGGGGGACCCACGAGCGAGCAGTACTTC. It specifies CASSAQGGPTSEQYF.

The genes are TRBV12-3 or TRBV12-4 and TRBJ1-1; 8 bases align to TRBD1. The length of the CDR3 is 14 residues. V was clipped by 8 bases and J by 8 bases; unmatched bases: 13. CDR3 DNA sequence: TGTGCCAGCGGAGTCTCAGGGGGCGGGAGGGAAGCTTTCTTT. Its protein product is CASGVSGGGREAFF.

This clonotype appeared a few times. The chain combines TRBV4-1 with TRBJ1-2; TRBD1 is a possible D gene (6 bases). Trimming pared 5 bases from V and 0 bases from J, leaving 16 bases between. Germline CDR1 MGHRA, CDR2 YSYEKL. The CDR3 has 16 residues. The DNA for the CDR3 is TGCGCCAGCAGCGCACAAACGAACAGGGCTAACTATGGCTACACCTTC. It codes for CASSAQTNRANYGYTF.

This clonotype has more than one count but fewer than ten. J is TRBJ1-2 and V is TRBV28; perhaps TRBD1 as D (5 bases). Germline CDR1 reads MDHEN; CDR2 reads SYDVKM. The CDR3 runs to 10 residues. The V and J ends lost 10 bases and 2 bases respectively, with 5 bases between them. In DNA, the CDR3 is TGTGCCACAGGGAACTATGGCTACACCTTC. Translation gives CATGNYGYTF.

This clonotype was seen only a few times. The chain combines TRBV28 with TRBJ1-1; D unresolved. V lost 4 bases, J lost 5 bases, and 8 bases lay in between. CDR3 length equals 12 residues. CDR1 is MDHEN, CDR2 SYDVKM, per germline. In DNA form, the CDR3 reads TGTGCCAGCAGTTCAGGATGGACTGAAGCTTTCTTT. Translated: CASSSGWTEAFF. The full variable domain, with the rest looked up from reference TRBV28 and TRBJ1-1, is DVKVTQSSRYLVKRTGEKVFLECVQDMDHENMFWYRQDPGLGLRLIYFSYDVKMKEKGDIPEGYSVSREKKERFSLILESASTNQTSMYLCASSSGWTEAFFGQGTRLTVV.

The chain couples TRBV7-8 to TRBJ2-2, with D possibly TRBD1 on 5 matching bases. This CDR3 has 17 amino acids. Trimming stripped 1 base from V and 4 bases from J, with 16 bases between. The germline gives CDR1 SGHVS, CDR2 FQNEAQ. The chain's CDR3 is CASSLVPPRAATGELFF. In DNA form, the CDR3 reads TGTGCCAGCAGCTTAGTCCCCCCCAGGGCGGCCACCGGGGAGCTGTTTTTT.

This clonotype was seen repeatedly, ten times or more. CDR3 loop: CASSTGTGGTDTQYF. For the CDR3, the DNA is TGTGCCAGCTCGACCGGGACAGGAGGCACAGATACGCAGTATTTT. The chain combines TRBV18 with TRBJ2-3, with TRBD1 matching 8 bases. Germline V lookup: CDR1 KGHSH, CDR2 LQKENI. The length of the CDR3 is 15 residues. Losses at the gene ends were 6 bases for V and 1 base for J; bases not matched to a gene: 6.

This clonotype was picked up a small number of times. V usage is TRBV7-9 and J usage is TRBJ1-3; 7 nucleotides line up with TRBD1. Germline trimming cut 0 bases from V and 0 bases from J; bases unmatched to any gene: 2. The CDR3 loop spans 16 amino acids. Germline CDR1 and CDR2: SEHNR and FQNEAQ (reference sequence). This CDR3 reads CASSLAQGPSGNTIYF. The CDR3 DNA follows: TGTGCCAGCAGCTTAGCACAGGGGCCCTCTGGAAACACCATATATTTT.

This clonotype was detected a few times. J is TRBJ2-7 and V is TRBV19; 8 positions agree with TRBD1. There are 13 residues in the CDR3. After removal of 3 bases from V and 6 bases from J, the junction contained 4 bases not matched to a gene. Germline-derived CDR1 and CDR2 are LNHDA and SQIVND (reference sequence). The CDR3, as DNA: TGTGCCAGTAGTATCGGGACAGGCTCCGAGCAGTACTTC. Translating it yields CASSIGTGSEQYF.

This clonotype was observed a few times. This chain joins TRBV10-3 and TRBJ2-7; 9 bases align to TRBD1. Germline CDR1 ENHRY, CDR2 SYGVKD. The CDR3 sequence is 15 residues long. J gave up 2 bases and V 3 bases, and 5 bases lay outside the gene matches. In DNA, the CDR3 is TGTGCCATCAGTGATTCTGGGACAGGGACCTACGAGCAGTACTTC. As protein: CAISDSGTGTYEQYF.

This clonotype was counted many times. This sequence joins TRBV29-1 and TRBJ2-3, with 7 positions matching TRBD1. Germline values: CDR1 SQVTM, CDR2 ANQGSEA. The CDR3 sequence is 13 residues long. V lost 4 bases, J lost 1 base, and 2 bases stayed unmatched. CDR3 protein: CSVGRGRTDTQYF. The CDR3 DNA sequence: TGCAGCGTTGGTAGGGGGCGCACAGATACGCAGTATTTT.

The rearrangement links TRBV5-5 to TRBJ2-7, with 8 bases identical to TRBD1. Losses at the gene ends were 4 bases for V and 1 base for J; bases not matched to a gene: 4. The germline gives CDR1 SGHKS, CDR2 YYEKEE (reference sequence). The CDR3 covers 14 residues. CDR3: CASSRGQVSYEQYF. In nucleotides, the CDR3 is TGTGCCAGCAGCCGGGGACAGGTTTCCTACGAGCAGTACTTC.

This rearrangement joins TRBV20-1 to TRBJ2-2, with D hard to call. The V end was cut by 0 bases, the J end by 0 bases, with 8 bases between. The V gene's germline CDR1 is DFQATT and CDR2 SNEGSKA (reference sequence). The CDR3 runs 15 residues. CDR3 bases: TGCAGTGCTAGAGATAACAGCGCGAACACCGGGGAGCTGTTTTTT. The encoded protein is CSARDNSANTGELFF.

The V call is TRBV11-2, the J call TRBJ2-7; D is undetermined. Germline lookup yields CDR1 SGHAT and CDR2 FQNNGV. With 5 bases removed from V and 2 bases from J, the gap between germline ends came to 13 bases. The CDR3 is 14 amino acids. CDR3 region: CASSPVGRAYEQYF. The CDR3 DNA sequence: TGTGCCAGCAGCCCAGTGGGTAGGGCCTACGAGCAGTACTTC.

This clonotype was seen many times. The V and J genes are TRBV30 and TRBJ2-1, with TRBD2 matching 10 bases. The germline gives CDR1 GTSNPN, CDR2 SVGIG (reference sequence). The CDR3 has 14 residues. V lost 3 bases to trimming and J lost 5 bases; unmatched junction nucleotides: 4. CDR3 sequence reads: CAWSTSGINNEQFF. CDR3 in DNA: TGTGCCTGGAGCACTAGCGGGATTAACAATGAGCAGTTCTTC.

In this sample, this clonotype turned up many times. This chain uses TRBV30 with TRBJ1-1, with D unclear. V was trimmed by 3 bases and J by 4 bases, leaving 12 bases between them. Germline CDR1 reads GTSNPN; CDR2 reads SVGIG (reference sequence). The CDR3 extends over 13 amino acids. The chain's CDR3 is CAWSHKFGTEAFF. CDR3 in DNA: TGTGCCTGGAGCCACAAATTTGGCACTGAAGCTTTCTTT.

The rearrangement links TRBV10-1 to TRBJ2-5; D gene uncertain. This CDR3 has 13 amino acids. Trimming shortened V by 2 bases and J by 5 bases, and 9 bases separated the two germline ends. CDR1 WNHNN and CDR2 SYGVQD come from the germline V gene (reference sequence). In nucleotides, the CDR3 is TGCGCCAGCAGTGAGATGACGGGCGAGACCCAGTACTTC. It is translated as CASSEMTGETQYF.